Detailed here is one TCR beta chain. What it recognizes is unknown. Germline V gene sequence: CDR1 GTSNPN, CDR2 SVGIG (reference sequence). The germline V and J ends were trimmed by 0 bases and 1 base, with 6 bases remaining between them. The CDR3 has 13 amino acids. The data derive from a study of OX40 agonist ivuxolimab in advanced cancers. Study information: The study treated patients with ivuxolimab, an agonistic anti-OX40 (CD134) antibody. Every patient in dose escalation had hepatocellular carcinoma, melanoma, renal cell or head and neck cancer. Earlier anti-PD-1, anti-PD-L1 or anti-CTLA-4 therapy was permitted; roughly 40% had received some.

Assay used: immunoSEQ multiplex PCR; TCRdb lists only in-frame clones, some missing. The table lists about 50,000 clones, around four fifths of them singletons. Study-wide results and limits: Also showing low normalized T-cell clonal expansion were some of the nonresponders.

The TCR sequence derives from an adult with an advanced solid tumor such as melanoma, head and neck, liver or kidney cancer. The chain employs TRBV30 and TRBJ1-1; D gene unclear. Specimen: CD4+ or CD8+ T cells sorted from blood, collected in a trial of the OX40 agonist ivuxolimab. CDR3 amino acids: CAWSVRRNTEAFF. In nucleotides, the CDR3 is TGTGCCTGGAGTGTACGTAGGAACACTGAAGCTTTCTTT.